This entry lists 14 T cell receptor beta chains sequenced from one sample in a study of OX40 agonist ivuxolimab in advanced cancers. The method was immunoSEQ multiplex PCR; TCRdb's version includes in-frame clones alone and lacks a portion of them. Seen here are about 100,000 clones, 75% to 95% observed once, and the top ten hold about 0.67%. The source material was CD4+ or CD8+ T cells sorted from blood, sampled in a trial of the OX40 agonist ivuxolimab. These receptors were obtained from an adult with an advanced solid tumor such as melanoma, head and neck, liver or kidney cancer.

The rearrangement joins TRBV18 to TRBJ2-3; 12 nucleotides match TRBD2. The CDR3 loop spans 16 amino acids. Trimming removed 2 bases from V and 1 base from J; junction bases left unmatched: 1. Germline V gives CDR1 KGHSH, CDR2 LQKENI. CDR3 nucleotide sequence: TGTGCCAGCTCACCAAGACTAGCGGGAGGCACAGATACGCAGTATTTT. Its translation: CASSPRLAGGTDTQYF.

The chain links TRBV5-4 to TRBJ2-2; D is ambiguous. Trimming left V 3 bases short and J 7 bases short, with 16 bases between. Germline values: CDR1 SGHNT, CDR2 YYREEE (reference sequence). This CDR3 is built from 15 residues. The CDR3 nucleotides read TGTGCCAGCAGCTCTACCGGGCGTGAAAGCGGGGAGCTGTTTTTT. Protein sequence: CASSSTGRESGELFF.

The rearrangement joins TRBV10-2 to TRBJ2-3; the D gene is possibly TRBD2 (7 bases). Germline V gene sequence: CDR1 WSHSY, CDR2 SAAADI. The V and J ends lost 7 bases and 6 bases respectively, with 17 bases between them. The CDR3 runs to 14 residues. CDR3: CASTTGAGADTQYF. Here the CDR3 DNA reads TGCGCCAGCACCACTGGGGCGGGGGCGGATACGCAGTATTTT.

The chain employs TRBV6-1 and TRBJ1-3; TRBD1 matches at 9 bases. The CDR3 spans 16 residues. With V trimmed by 0 bases and J by 6 bases, 6 bases remained unmatched. In germline, CDR1 is MNHNS, CDR2 SASEGT. In DNA, the CDR3 is TGTGCCAGCAGTGAAGCTTGGGGACAGGGTCCAAACACCATATATTTT. This translates into CASSEAWGQGPNTIYF.

The rearrangement links TRBV15 to TRBJ2-2, with D uncertain. The V gene lost 3 bases and the J gene lost 7 bases, with 12 bases spanning the gap. The length of the CDR3 is 14 residues. From germline, CDR1 is LNHNV and CDR2 YYDKDF (reference sequence). The CDR3 loop reads CATSRKATIGELFF. The CDR3 DNA sequence: TGTGCCACCAGCAGGAAGGCAACCATCGGGGAGCTGTTTTTT.

This rearrangement joins TRBV2 to TRBJ2-1; 13 bases are a match to TRBD2. The germline V gene encodes CDR1 SNHLY and CDR2 FYNNEI. The CDR3 is made up of 18 amino acids. J was trimmed by 4 bases and V by 2 bases; bases with no gene match: 8. CDR3 sequence: CASSELGTSGKLYNEQFF. The CDR3 DNA reads as TGTGCCAGCAGTGAACTAGGGACTAGCGGGAAACTGTACAATGAGCAGTTCTTC. Filled out from reference TRBV2 and TRBJ2-1, the complete variable domain reads EPEVTQTPSHQVTQMGQEVILRCVPISNHLYFYWYRQILGQKVEFLVSFYNNEISEKSEIFDDQFSVERPDGSNFTLKIRSTKLEDSAMYFCASSELGTSGKLYNEQFFGPGTRLTVL.

The rearrangement joins TRBV6-5 to TRBJ2-6; D possibly corresponds to TRBD2 (5 bases). The CDR3 contains 13 residues. Trimming took 9 bases from V and 0 from J, leaving 6 bases between them. Germline V gene data show CDR1 as MNHEY and CDR2 as SVGAGI. The CDR3 nucleotides read TGTGCCAGTCGGGGCTCTGGGGCCAACGTCCTGACTTTC. It is translated as CASRGSGANVLTF.

This chain joins TRBV2 and TRBJ1-2; D remains ambiguous. Trimming took 10 bases from V and 2 from J, leaving 23 bases between them. Germline V gene data show CDR1 as SNHLY and CDR2 as FYNNEI. The length of the CDR3 is 16 residues. In nucleotides, the CDR3 is TGTGCCAATACTCTAAAGAACACATTAGGGAACTATGGCTACACCTTC. This gives the protein CANTLKNTLGNYGYTF.

The V and J genes are TRBV5-4 and TRBJ1-6; the match to TRBD1 covers 10 bases. Germline values: CDR1 SGHNT, CDR2 YYREEE (reference sequence). This CDR3 spans 16 amino acids. V lost 4 bases and J lost 5; bases outside the gene matches: 6. The CDR3 loop reads CASSRQGAHNNSPLHF. The CDR3 DNA follows: TGTGCCAGCAGCAGACAGGGGGCGCATAATAATTCACCCCTCCACTTT.

The chain joins TRBV9 to TRBJ2-1; possibly TRBD2 for D (6 bases). Per the germline V gene, CDR1 is SGDLS and CDR2 is YYNGEE. The CDR3 contains 15 residues. V was clipped by 0 bases and J by 1 base, with 8 bases between them. CDR3 residues: CASSVATRSYNEQFF. The CDR3 nucleotides are TGTGCCAGCAGCGTAGCGACTAGATCCTACAATGAGCAGTTCTTC. The full variable domain, in which reference TRBV9 and TRBJ2-1 provide the parts outside the CDR3, is DSGVTQTPKHLITATGQRVTLRCSPRSGDLSVYWYQQSLDQGLQFLIQYYNGEERAKGNILERFSAQQFPDLHSELNLSSLELGDSALYFCASSVATRSYNEQFFGPGTRLTVL.

This chain connects TRBV6-5 to TRBJ2-5; D perhaps matches TRBD1 (6 bases). V shed 0 bases and J shed 1 base, with 9 bases lying between them. Germline-derived CDR1 and CDR2 are MNHEY and SVGAGI. The CDR3 is 15 amino acids. This CDR3 is CASSYSRTVQETQYF. DNA for the CDR3: TGTGCCAGCAGTTACTCGAGGACAGTCCAAGAGACCCAGTACTTC.

The V and J genes are TRBV9 and TRBJ2-1; tentative D call: TRBD2 (5 bases). The length of the CDR3 is 14 residues. The V end lost 0 bases, the J end lost 7 bases, and 11 bases lay between the germline ends. The germline gives CDR1 SGDLS, CDR2 YYNGEE. Here the CDR3 reads CASSVDERRNEQFF. The CDR3 DNA follows: TGTGCCAGCAGCGTAGATGAGCGGCGGAATGAGCAGTTCTTC.

The CDR3 coding sequence is TGTGCCAGCTCATCCAGGGAGGCTAGCAATCAGCCCCAGCATTTT. Translating gives CASSSREASNQPQHF. V and J are TRBV18 and TRBJ1-5, with TRBD1 as a possible D gene (5 bases). This CDR3 has 15 residues. Germline loops: CDR1 KGHSH, CDR2 LQKENI. Trimming stripped 5 bases from V and 0 bases from J, with 11 bases between. Based on the CDR3 plus reference TRBV18 and TRBJ1-5, the full variable domain is NAGVMQNPRHLVRRRGQEARLRCSPMKGHSHVYWYRQLPEEGLKFMVYLQKENIIDESGMPKERFSAEFPKEGPSILRIQQVVRGDSAAYFCASSSREASNQPQHFGDGTRLSIL.

The V gene is TRBV7-3, the J gene TRBJ2-3; TRBD2 is a possible D gene (6 bases). Germline V gene sequence: CDR1 SGHTA, CDR2 FQGTGA. The CDR3 contains 14 residues. V gave up 2 bases and J gave up 1 base, with 7 bases separating them. The CDR3 spells CASSLSGGTDTQYF. CDR3 DNA: TGTGCCAGCAGCTTATCGGGGGGCACAGATACGCAGTATTTT.